One and the same sample provided the 21 T cell receptor beta chains below, sequenced in a study of blood T cell repertoires in COVID-19. Profiled with immunoSEQ multiplex PCR; TCRdb holds only in-frame clones, not every one. The sample carries tens of thousands of clones, over 70% recorded once. Sequenced input: peripheral blood. These receptor sequences come from an older man with acute or convalescent COVID-19.

The chain carries TRBV14 and TRBJ2-4; a weak D match, TRBD2 (6 bases). V gave up 2 bases and J gave up 6 bases, with 11 bases separating them. Germline V gene data show CDR1 as SGHDN and CDR2 as FVKESK. CDR3 size: 14 residues. This CDR3 is CASSQTGTGNIQYF. The CDR3 bases are TGTGCCAGCAGCCAAACCGGGACTGGAAACATTCAGTACTTC.

The V call is TRBV29-1, the J call TRBJ1-2; TRBD1 agrees at 7 bases. J was trimmed by 5 bases and V by 6 bases; bases with no gene match: 9. The CDR3 covers 13 residues. Germline CDR1 and CDR2: SQVTM and ANQGSEA. The CDR3 region is CSVEHRGAYGYTF. In DNA, the CDR3 is TGCAGCGTCGAACACAGGGGAGCATATGGCTACACCTTC.

This clone appeared a few times. CDR3 protein: CASSLSRGLAGETNGEQYF. The CDR3 nucleotides read TGTGCCAGCAGCTTATCTAGGGGACTAGCGGGAGAAACGAACGGCGAGCAGTACTTC. The chain has TRBV7-9 and TRBJ2-7, with 14 positions matching TRBD2. The J segment lost 6 bases and the V segment lost 2 bases, leaving 15 bases of the junction unmatched. Germline CDR1 and CDR2: SEHNR and FQNEAQ (reference sequence). CDR3 length: 19 amino acids.

The V gene is TRBV5-4, the J gene TRBJ2-3, with D possibly matching TRBD2 (5 bases). Germline CDR1 is SGHNT and CDR2 is YYREEE (reference sequence). The CDR3 is 12 amino acids. Trimming stripped 4 bases from V and 8 bases from J, with 11 bases between. CDR3 sequence reads: CASSPDRGTQYF. The CDR3 DNA reads as TGTGCCAGCAGCCCTGACCGGGGTACGCAGTATTTT.

A remark on this clone: Sequence at one end of the junction differs from germline and may be a read error. The chain has TRBV28 and TRBJ1-1, with D unresolved. The CDR3 sequence is 16 residues long. In germline, CDR1 is MDHEN, CDR2 SYDVKM. DNA of the CDR3: TGCGCCAGCAGTTTTAAGGAGAGGGTCATACTTACTGAAGCTTTCTTT. Translated, it gives CASSFKERVILTEAFF.

The chain couples TRBV5-1 to TRBJ2-2; D unclear. Trimming removed 1 base at V and 1 base at J, with 5 bases between. Germline CDR1 and CDR2: SGHRS and YFSETQ. The CDR3 totals 14 residues. This CDR3 reads CASSLTGNTGELFF. The CDR3 DNA reads as TGCGCCAGCAGCTTGACGGGGAACACCGGGGAGCTGTTTTTT. Full variable domain (missing parts from reference TRBV5-1 and TRBJ2-2): KAGVTQTPRYLIKTRGQQVTLSCSPISGHRSVSWYQQTPGQGLQFLFEYFSETQRNKGNFPGRFSGRQFSNSRSEMNVSTLELGDSALYLCASSLTGNTGELFFGEGSRLTVL.

This clone was picked up many times. The chain couples TRBV5-4 to TRBJ2-7, with D perhaps TRBD1 (6 bases). V lost 4 bases and J lost 1, with 18 bases in between. This CDR3 spans 16 amino acids. Germline V CDR1 and CDR2: SGHNT, YYREEE (reference sequence). The CDR3: CASSQTALTGSYEQYF. In DNA form, the CDR3 reads TGTGCCAGCAGCCAGACCGCACTGACAGGTTCCTACGAGCAGTACTTC.

The chain is built from TRBV30 and TRBJ1-4, with D unresolved. From germline, CDR1 is GTSNPN and CDR2 SVGIG (reference sequence). The CDR3 contains 12 residues. The V gene lost 0 bases and the J gene lost 11 bases, with 10 bases spanning the gap. DNA for the CDR3: TGTGCCTGGAGTGTACGCTCCGAGAAACTGTTTTTT. Protein product: CAWSVRSEKLFF.

The CDR3 DNA is TGTGCCAGCAGTTTAACGGGGCGGCGGGACAGGGAGCGTGGAAATTCACCCCTCCACTTT. As protein: CASSLTGRRDRERGNSPLHF. V gene TRBV28 combines with J gene TRBJ1-6; 9 bases are a match to TRBD1. J gave up 7 bases and V 2 bases, and 18 bases lay outside the gene matches. The CDR3 extends over 20 amino acids. From germline, CDR1 is MDHEN and CDR2 SYDVKM.

This chain joins TRBV6-5 and TRBJ2-3; D gene uncertain. Germline CDR1 reads MNHEY; CDR2 reads SVGAGI. V gave up 5 bases and J gave up 5 bases, with 8 bases separating them. This CDR3 is 12 amino acids long. CDR3 bases: TGTGCCAGCAGTCTTACTGTAGATACGCAGTATTTT. Protein product: CASSLTVDTQYF.

The chain combines TRBV27 with TRBJ2-5, with a tentative D call TRBD2 (5 bases). Trimming cost V 2 bases and J 5 bases, with 9 bases left between them. CDR1 and CDR2 (germline): MNHEY, SMNVEV (reference sequence). The CDR3 is made up of 13 amino acids. CDR3 region: CASSLGGGETQYF. The CDR3 DNA is TGTGCCAGCAGTTTAGGAGGAGGCGAGACCCAGTACTTC.

The chain links TRBV27 to TRBJ2-7; no clear D. V was trimmed by 8 bases and J by 6 bases, leaving 17 bases between them. Germline V lookup: CDR1 MNHEY, CDR2 SMNVEV (reference sequence). The CDR3 has 13 amino acids. The CDR3 protein is CASRQPQVSEQYF. Here the CDR3 DNA reads TGTGCCAGCCGCCAGCCGCAGGTGAGCGAGCAGTACTTC.

This clone was observed a handful of times. This chain uses TRBV27 with TRBJ2-3; tentatively, D is TRBD1 (5 bases). Per the germline V gene, CDR1 is MNHEY and CDR2 is SMNVEV (reference sequence). The CDR3 has 14 amino acids. V was trimmed by 5 bases and J by 6 bases, leaving 15 bases between them. The CDR3 DNA follows: TGTGCCAGCAGTCTAAGCGTCCAGGGTGATACGCAGTATTTT. This sequence encodes CASSLSVQGDTQYF.

The chain recombines TRBV19 with TRBJ2-1; 8 bases are shared with TRBD1. Trimming at V came to 7 bases and at J to 9 bases, leaving 8 bases not matched to a gene. CDR1 and CDR2 (germline): LNHDA, SQIVND (reference sequence). This CDR3 has 13 amino acids. This CDR3 reads CASIRAGTGEQFF. CDR3 sequence (DNA): TGTGCCAGTATTCGTGCGGGGACAGGTGAGCAGTTCTTC.

The CDR3 coding sequence is TGTGCCTTTGGACAGCTAAATGAAAAACTGTTTTTT. Residues: CAFGQLNEKLFF. This chain uses TRBV30 with TRBJ1-4; D is possibly TRBD1 (6 bases). The V end was cut by 7 bases, the J end by 5 bases, with 11 bases between. From germline, CDR1 is GTSNPN and CDR2 SVGIG (reference sequence). There are 12 residues in the CDR3.

The rearrangement links TRBV7-9 to TRBJ1-3; weak D call: TRBD1 (5 bases). The CDR3 covers 14 residues. Germline V gene sequence: CDR1 SEHNR, CDR2 FQNEAQ (reference sequence). V lost 6 bases to trimming and J lost 0 bases, with 9 bases between them. DNA for the CDR3: TGTGCCAGCAGGACGGACATCTCTGGAAACACCATATATTTT. It specifies CASRTDISGNTIYF.

V and J are TRBV6-1 and TRBJ1-1, with D perhaps TRBD1 (5 bases). The germline V and J ends were trimmed by 2 bases and 4 bases, with 14 bases remaining between them. CDR1 is MNHNS, CDR2 SASEGT, per germline. The CDR3 loop spans 15 amino acids. The CDR3 here is CASSEMGRISTEAFF. The CDR3 coding sequence is TGTGCCAGCAGTGAAATGGGGCGTATCAGCACTGAAGCTTTCTTT.

This clone was found once. The V call is TRBV5-1, the J call TRBJ2-7, with 14 bases matching TRBD2. V lost 4 bases, J lost 5 bases, and 5 bases stayed unmatched. The CDR3 runs to 15 residues. The germline gives CDR1 SGHRS, CDR2 YFSETQ. CDR3 sequence reads: CASSQGLAGADEQYF. CDR3 nucleotide sequence: TGCGCCAGCAGCCAGGGACTAGCGGGAGCAGACGAGCAGTACTTC.

This chain's CDR3 is CASSQGGRRTQYF. DNA for the CDR3: TGTGCCAGCAGCCAAGGGGGCCGAAGGACCCAGTACTTC. This chain uses TRBV3-1 (or the pseudogene TRBV3-2) with TRBJ2-5; D may be TRBD1 (5 bases). This CDR3 has 13 amino acids. V was trimmed by 1 base and J by 7 bases, leaving 10 bases between them. CDR1 is LGHDT and CDR2 is YNNKEL in the germline V gene (reference sequence).

The chain recombines TRBV14 with TRBJ2-1; 9 nucleotides align to TRBD2. Germline lookup yields CDR1 SGHDN and CDR2 FVKESK. The CDR3 contains 17 residues. V lost 3 bases and J lost 4; bases outside the gene matches: 10. The CDR3 spells CASSQSFRLAAYNEQFF. The CDR3 DNA follows: TGTGCCAGCAGCCAGAGCTTCCGACTAGCGGCGTACAATGAGCAGTTCTTC.

This clone showed up just once. The gene calls are TRBV15 and TRBJ1-6; the D gene is possibly TRBD1 (5 bases). The CDR3 totals 16 residues. Germline-derived CDR1 and CDR2 are LNHNV and YYDKDF (reference sequence). With 0 bases removed from V and 7 bases from J, the gap between germline ends came to 13 bases. This CDR3 is CATSRDRFGANSPLHF. The CDR3 DNA sequence: TGTGCCACCAGCAGAGATCGATTTGGGGCGAATTCACCCCTCCACTTT.